Listed below are T cell receptor beta chains from one sample, sequenced in a study of blood T cells in healthy people across ages. TCRdb itself ran the 5' RACE reads through MiXCR, one entry per CDR3 protein. The profile shows approximately 780,000 distinct CDR3 sequences, more than 25% of them singletons. This sample was also put to use in a study of T cells of mothers and their children.

The sample consisted of blood. The receptors shown here come from a boy younger than 18 in good health. CDR3s include the opening cysteine and the closing phenylalanine or tryptophan. Each record gives: J gene, V gene, clone size, D gene, CDR3 protein, CDR3 DNA. A D gene is named only where the DNA matches it firmly. Clone size is stated in some rows and not others, as once, few, many or a class when expanded.

TRBJ2-5 TRBV20-1 few NA CSTSFGLGETQYF TGCAGTACGAGCTTCGGTTTAGGAGAGACCCAGTACTTC
TRBJ1-4 TRBV9 few NA CASSEGLMRNEKLFF TGTGCCAGCAGCGAGGGGCTAATGCGTAATGAAAAACTGTTTTTT
TRBJ2-7 TRBV6-6 NA TRBD1 CASSDRTGSSYEQYF TGTGCCAGCAGTGACCGGACAGGGAGCTCCTACGAGCAGTACTTC
TRBJ1-2 TRBV6-4 few TRBD1 CASSDSSETGHYGYTF TGTGCCAGCAGTGATTCATCGGAGACAGGGCACTATGGCTACACCTTC
TRBJ2-7 TRBV6-6 many NA CASSYDGPYEQYF TGTGCCAGCAGTTACGACGGACCCTACGAGCAGTACTTC
TRBJ2-5 TRBV7-2 NA TRBD2 CASSLAITSGRKTQYF TGTGCCAGCAGCTTAGCAATAACTAGCGGTAGAAAGACCCAGTACTTC
TRBJ2-7 TRBV7-3 many NA CASSLGTGYEQYF TGTGCCAGCAGCTTAGGGACCGGCTACGAGCAGTACTTC
TRBJ1-1 TRBV5-6 NA NA CASSSTTAEAFF TGTGCCAGCAGCTCTACTACAGCTGAAGCTTTCTTT
TRBJ2-3 TRBV29-1 NA NA CSVDRSRGTDTQYF TGCAGCGTTGATAGGAGTCGGGGCACAGATACGCAGTATTTT
TRBJ1-1 TRBV9 few NA CASSYGGGTEAFF TGTGCCAGCAGCTACGGGGGGGGCACTGAAGCTTTCTTT
TRBJ1-1 TRBV20-1 few TRBD1 CSAVGTATEAFF TGCAGTGCCGTCGGGACAGCGACTGAAGCTTTCTTT
TRBJ1-3 TRBV12-3/TRBV12-4 once TRBD1 CASSFGDRVYF TGTGCCAGCAGTTTCGGGGACAGGGTATATTTT
TRBJ2-5 TRBV12-3/TRBV12-4 NA NA CASSGGFRQTQYF TGTGCCAGCAGCGGCGGGTTCCGGCAGACCCAGTACTTC
TRBJ2-5 TRBV19 NA TRBD1 CASSMTGQGFETQYF TGTGCCAGTAGTATGACGGGACAGGGTTTCGAGACCCAGTACTTC
TRBJ2-7 TRBV2 few NA CASSEAGPSYEQYF TGTGCCAGCAGTGAAGCTGGTCCTTCCTACGAGCAGTACTTC
TRBJ2-7 TRBV29-1 NA TRBD2 CSAEFPERETYEQYF TGCAGCGCTGAATTCCCCGAGCGGGAGACCTACGAGCAGTACTTC
TRBJ2-7 TRBV2 NA TRBD1 CASSGTGAIYEQYF TGTGCCAGCAGTGGGACAGGGGCTATCTACGAGCAGTACTTC
TRBJ1-1 TRBV20-1 NA NA CSAPDVNTEAFF TGCAGTGCTCCGGACGTCAACACTGAAGCTTTCTTT
TRBJ2-5 TRBV4-1 NA NA CASSQNSARSQETQYF TGCGCCAGCAGCCAAAATAGCGCCAGGTCCCAAGAGACCCAGTACTTC
TRBJ2-7 TRBV20-1 few NA CSAETAAYEQYF TGCAGTGCGGAGACAGCCGCCTACGAGCAGTACTTC
TRBJ1-1 TRBV20-1 NA TRBD1 CSAGQPRGRNTEAFF TGCAGTGCTGGGCAACCCAGGGGGCGCAACACTGAAGCTTTCTTT
TRBJ1-4 TRBV5-5 NA NA CASSFGDRQINEKLFF TGTGCCAGCAGCTTCGGCGATCGCCAGATTAATGAAAAACTGTTTTTT
TRBJ2-1 TRBV3-1 NA TRBD2 CASSQDSGGSIHDQFF TGTGCCAGCAGCCAAGATAGCGGGGGGAGTATCCATGATCAGTTCTTC
TRBJ2-5 TRBV10-3 few NA CAIKAPGRQETQYF TGTGCCATCAAAGCACCGGGACGGCAAGAGACCCAGTACTTC
TRBJ1-1 TRBV5-1 few NA CASSSGPREAFF TGCGCCAGCAGCTCGGGCCCCAGGGAAGCTTTCTTT